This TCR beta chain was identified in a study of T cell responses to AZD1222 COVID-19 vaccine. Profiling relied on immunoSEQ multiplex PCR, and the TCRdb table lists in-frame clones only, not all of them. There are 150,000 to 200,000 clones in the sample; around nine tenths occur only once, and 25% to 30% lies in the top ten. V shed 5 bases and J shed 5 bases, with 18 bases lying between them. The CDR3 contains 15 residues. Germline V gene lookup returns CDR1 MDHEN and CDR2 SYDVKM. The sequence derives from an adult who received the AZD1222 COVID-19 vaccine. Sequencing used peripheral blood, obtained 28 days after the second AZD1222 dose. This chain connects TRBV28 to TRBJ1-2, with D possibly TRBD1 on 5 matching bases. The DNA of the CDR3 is TGTGCCAGCAGTAATCCGATGAGGGGCCCTTATGGCTACACCTTC. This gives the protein CASSNPMRGPYGYTF.